These 32 T cell receptor beta chains share one sample of origin, sequenced in a study of control samples from healthy donors and cancer patients. Profiling relied on immunoSEQ multiplex PCR, and the TCRdb table lists in-frame clones only, not all of them. Of about 160,000 clones listed, roughly 95% are singletons. The material sequenced was blood. The receptor set was obtained from a woman aged 25-40 years in good health.

This clone was recorded once. The chain combines TRBV7-2 with TRBJ1-6; D is undetermined. V was clipped by 6 bases and J by 5 bases, with 5 bases between them. Germline loops: CDR1 SGHTA, CDR2 FQGNSA. The CDR3 consists of 12 residues. CDR3 DNA sequence: TGTGCCAGCAGGCTAAATAATTCACCCCTCCACTTT. It encodes CASRLNNSPLHF.

J is TRBJ1-5 and V is TRBV6-5; no firm D call. The ends were cut back, 6 bases at V and 1 base at J, with 10 bases in the middle. This CDR3 is built from 14 residues. Germline V gene data show CDR1 as MNHEY and CDR2 as SVGAGI. Here the CDR3 reads CASSQRYSNQPQHF. The CDR3 coding sequence is TGTGCCAGCAGCCAGAGATACAGCAATCAGCCCCAGCATTTT.

The chain employs TRBV29-1 and TRBJ2-3; 10 bases align to TRBD2. V was clipped by 8 bases and J by 0 bases; unmatched bases: 11. The length of the CDR3 is 16 residues. Germline CDR1 SQVTM, CDR2 ANQGSEA. The CDR3 nucleotides read TGCAGCTTTGCTCCCGGGACTAGCGTTAGCACAGATACGCAGTATTTT. Its translation is CSFAPGTSVSTDTQYF.

As to this clone: This CDR3 is also generated by other DNA sequences in the sample. V usage is TRBV9 and J usage is TRBJ1-4; D is possibly TRBD1 (6 bases). This CDR3 is built from 14 residues. Germline CDR1 SGDLS, CDR2 YYNGEE. The V end lost 4 bases, the J end lost 1 base, and 8 bases lay between the germline ends. CDR3 bases: TGTGCCAGCAGCTCCAGGGGAACTAATGAAAAACTGTTTTTT. This translates into CASSSRGTNEKLFF.

The chain has TRBV28 and TRBJ1-3; D may be TRBD1 (5 bases). CDR3 size: 16 residues. CDR1 and CDR2 from the germline V gene are MDHEN and SYDVKM. The ends were cut back, 8 bases at V and 0 bases at J, with 17 bases in the middle. CDR3 residues: CASGPTFQGSGNTIYF. CDR3 in DNA: TGTGCCAGCGGACCAACATTTCAGGGCTCTGGAAACACCATATATTTT.

The rearrangement uses TRBV6-5 and TRBJ2-1, with TRBD1 identical over 11 bases. Germline CDR1 MNHEY, CDR2 SVGAGI. The CDR3 spans 15 residues. J was trimmed by 7 bases and V by 2 bases; bases with no gene match: 4. The CDR3, as DNA: TGTGCCAGCAGTTACCGGACAGGGGGCTGGAATGAGCAGTTCTTC. Protein: CASSYRTGGWNEQFF.

The chain has TRBV19 and TRBJ1-1; no clear D gene. The germline V gene has CDR1 LNHDA and CDR2 SQIVND (reference sequence). This CDR3 spans 18 amino acids. The V gene lost 1 base and the J gene lost 2 bases, with 20 bases spanning the gap. Here the CDR3 reads CASSIAEVRAEGNTEAFF. DNA of the CDR3: TGTGCCAGTAGTATAGCCGAAGTCCGGGCGGAGGGCAACACTGAAGCTTTCTTT.

The CDR3 spells CASSPDQTQTADTEAFF. The CDR3 bases are TGTGCCAGCTCACCTGACCAGACCCAAACGGCTGACACTGAAGCTTTCTTT. The chain is built from TRBV18 and TRBJ1-1; no clear D. The CDR3 totals 17 residues. Germline-derived CDR1 and CDR2 are KGHSH and LQKENI. Trimming shortened V by 3 bases and J by 3 bases, and 20 bases separated the two germline ends.

The chain has TRBV6-5 and TRBJ1-2; 7 bases map to TRBD1. Germline CDR1 is MNHEY and CDR2 is SVGAGI. The CDR3 is 13 amino acids. V trimming: 4 bases; J trimming: 4 bases; junction bases outside the gene matches: 3. The DNA of the CDR3 is TGTGCCAGCAGTTCAACAGGGGCCTATGGCTACACCTTC. This codes for CASSSTGAYGYTF.

CDR3 sequence: CASRHDTSFEAFF. The CDR3 DNA sequence: TGTGCCAGCAGACACGACACCTCCTTTGAAGCTTTCTTT. The V gene is TRBV6-5, the J gene TRBJ1-1; D is undetermined. The CDR3 runs to 13 residues. Looked up from germline, CDR1 is MNHEY and CDR2 is SVGAGI. Trimming stripped 6 bases from V and 7 bases from J, with 15 bases between.

The chain recombines TRBV19 with TRBJ1-1; 9 nucleotides agree with TRBD1. J was trimmed by 2 bases and V by 5 bases; bases with no gene match: 6. The V gene's germline CDR1 is LNHDA and CDR2 SQIVND (reference sequence). CDR3 length: 15 residues. The CDR3 is CASSDVQGANTEAFF. Written as DNA, the CDR3 is TGTGCCAGTAGTGATGTACAGGGGGCAAACACTGAAGCTTTCTTT. Full variable domain (remainder filled in from reference TRBV19 and TRBJ1-1): DGGITQSPKYLFRKEGQNVTLSCEQNLNHDAMYWYRQDPGQGLRLIYYSQIVNDFQKGDIAEGYSVSREKKESFPLTVTSAQKNPTAFYLCASSDVQGANTEAFFGQGTRLTVV.

This chain uses TRBV28 with TRBJ1-6; D ambiguous. There are 11 residues in the CDR3. V lost 2 bases and J lost 7, with 0 bases in between. The V gene's germline CDR1 is MDHEN and CDR2 SYDVKM. The CDR3 protein is CASSLNSPLHF. CDR3 DNA sequence: TGTGCCAGCAGTTTAAATTCACCCCTCCACTTT. Variable domain in full (rest from reference TRBV28 and TRBJ1-6): DVKVTQSSRYLVKRTGEKVFLECVQDMDHENMFWYRQDPGLGLRLIYFSYDVKMKEKGDIPEGYSVSREKKERFSLILESASTNQTSMYLCASSLNSPLHFGNGTRLTVT.

This clone appeared once. The CDR3 sequence is CASRRQGYNEQFF. CDR3 nucleotide sequence: TGTGCCAGCAGACGTCAGGGTTACAATGAGCAGTTCTTC. V usage is TRBV6-5 and J usage is TRBJ2-1, with TRBD1 as a possible D gene (5 bases). CDR1 is MNHEY, CDR2 SVGAGI, per germline. V lost 6 bases and J lost 4, with 10 bases in between. The CDR3 spans 13 residues.

The V gene is TRBV28, the J gene TRBJ2-7; the D is unclear. Trimming cost V 3 bases and J 0 bases, with 15 bases left between them. The germline CDR1 and CDR2 sequences are MDHEN and SYDVKM. The CDR3 contains 16 residues. This CDR3 reads CASSFLGEQASYEQYF. The CDR3 bases are TGTGCCAGCAGTTTTTTAGGCGAGCAAGCCTCCTACGAGCAGTACTTC. Together with reference TRBV28 and TRBJ2-7, the CDR3 gives the full variable domain: DVKVTQSSRYLVKRTGEKVFLECVQDMDHENMFWYRQDPGLGLRLIYFSYDVKMKEKGDIPEGYSVSREKKERFSLILESASTNQTSMYLCASSFLGEQASYEQYFGPGTRLTVT.

The CDR3 DNA follows: TGTGCCAGCAAGGGGGGCGGGGCGTACACCGGGGAGCTGTTTTTT. This codes for CASKGGGAYTGELFF. This sequence joins TRBV28 and TRBJ2-2; possibly TRBD1 or TRBD2 for D (6 bases each). Trimming took 7 bases from V and 3 from J, leaving 15 bases between them. Germline V gene lookup returns CDR1 MDHEN and CDR2 SYDVKM. CDR3 length: 15 amino acids. Looking up the rest from reference TRBV28 and TRBJ2-2 gives the full variable domain: DVKVTQSSRYLVKRTGEKVFLECVQDMDHENMFWYRQDPGLGLRLIYFSYDVKMKEKGDIPEGYSVSREKKERFSLILESASTNQTSMYLCASKGGGAYTGELFFGEGSRLTVL.

This rearrangement joins TRBV11-2 to TRBJ1-1; no clear D. Trimming cost V 1 base and J 7 bases, with 10 bases left between them. The CDR3 loop spans 13 amino acids. The germline CDR1 and CDR2 sequences are SGHAT and FQNNGV. CDR3 residues: CASSLASKVEAFF. The CDR3 DNA is TGTGCCAGCAGCTTAGCTTCCAAGGTTGAAGCTTTCTTT.

The CDR3 sequence is CASSHDQGGGELFF. The CDR3 nucleotides read TGTGCCAGCAGCCACGATCAGGGAGGTGGGGAGCTGTTTTTT. The chain links TRBV28 to TRBJ2-2; a weak D match, TRBD2 (6 bases). Germline V gene sequence: CDR1 MDHEN, CDR2 SYDVKM. CDR3 length equals 14 residues. The V end lost 6 bases, the J end lost 8 bases, and 16 bases lay between the germline ends.

This clone was recorded once. The CDR3 loop reads CATSRGQLYNEQFF. CDR3 bases: TGTGCCACCAGCAGAGGCCAGTTATACAATGAGCAGTTCTTC. The V and J genes are TRBV15 and TRBJ2-1; the D is unclear. This CDR3 comprises 14 residues. V shed 1 base and J shed 4 bases, with 8 bases lying between them. In germline, CDR1 is LNHNV, CDR2 YYDKDF (reference sequence).

The chain is built from TRBV3-1 (or the pseudogene TRBV3-2) and TRBJ1-2; D not resolved. The ends were cut back, 3 bases at V and 4 bases at J, with 6 bases in the middle. The CDR3 length is 12 residues. From germline, CDR1 is LGHDT and CDR2 YNNKEL (reference sequence). The CDR3 spells CASSQGTYGYTF. CDR3 bases: TGTGCCAGCAGCCAGGGTACCTATGGCTACACCTTC.

V gene TRBV27 combines with J gene TRBJ1-1; the D is unclear. The CDR3 is made up of 15 amino acids. Germline loops: CDR1 MNHEY, CDR2 SMNVEV (reference sequence). The V and J ends lost 2 bases and 1 base respectively, with 11 bases between them. Here the CDR3 DNA reads TGTGCCAGCAGTTTAGCTTGGGTAACGAACACTGAAGCTTTCTTT. Residues: CASSLAWVTNTEAFF.

This clone showed up just once. The rearrangement uses TRBV5-1 and TRBJ1-1, with a possible D match to TRBD1 (6 bases). Germline V gene data show CDR1 as SGHRS and CDR2 as YFSETQ. Deletions cut 4 bases from V and 2 bases from J, with 12 bases between. The CDR3 totals 14 residues. For the CDR3, the DNA is TGCGCCAGCAGCCTCGGGGGGGCTAACACTGAAGCTTTCTTT. Encoded protein: CASSLGGANTEAFF.

The chain uses TRBV6-1 and TRBJ1-5; D perhaps matches TRBD1 (5 bases). Germline V gene sequence: CDR1 MNHNS, CDR2 SASEGT. The CDR3 is 15 residues long. Trimming removed 3 bases from V and 3 bases from J, with 12 bases in between. CDR3 loop: CASSEDAGLNQPQHF. The CDR3 DNA sequence: TGTGCCAGCAGTGAGGACGCAGGGCTCAATCAGCCCCAGCATTTT.

The gene calls are TRBV6-2 or TRBV6-3 and TRBJ2-1; the D gene is possibly TRBD1 (6 bases). The CDR3 is 17 amino acids. V was pared by 5 bases and J by 0 bases, with 17 bases between. Germline V gene sequence: CDR1 MNHEY, CDR2 SVGEGT. CDR3: CASSPMTGTLSYNEQFF. The CDR3 region has the DNA TGTGCCAGCAGTCCAATGACCGGGACACTCTCCTACAATGAGCAGTTCTTC.

This clone was detected only once. V gene TRBV5-1 combines with J gene TRBJ1-2; a weak D match, TRBD1 (5 bases). The CDR3 contains 12 residues. Trimming took 4 bases from V and 8 from J, leaving 12 bases between them. Germline values: CDR1 SGHRS, CDR2 YFSETQ. The CDR3: CASSPGEGGYTF. The CDR3 nucleotides are TGCGCCAGCAGCCCGGGGGAGGGCGGCTACACCTTC.

J is TRBJ2-1 and V is TRBV9; D tentatively reads TRBD1 or TRBD2 (5 bases each). V was pared by 2 bases and J by 5 bases, with 11 bases between. This CDR3 is 14 amino acids long. The germline V gene encodes CDR1 SGDLS and CDR2 YYNGEE. The CDR3 nucleotides read TGTGCCAGCAGCGTCACGGGGCTGAACAATGAGCAGTTCTTC. Its protein is CASSVTGLNNEQFF.

The rearrangement uses TRBV3-1 (or the pseudogene TRBV3-2) and TRBJ2-5, with a tentative D call TRBD1 (6 bases). CDR1 and CDR2 from the germline V gene are LGHDT and YNNKEL (reference sequence). Trimming removed 4 bases at V and 4 bases at J, with 19 bases between. This CDR3 is built from 16 residues. For the CDR3, the DNA is TGTGCCAGCAGCCCGACGGGACAATCACTGGGAGAGACCCAGTACTTC. Translation gives CASSPTGQSLGETQYF.

CDR3 nucleotides: TGTGCCACCAGCAGAGGGAGAGCGGGGGCCTTCACCGGGGAGCTGTTTTTT. Protein product: CATSRGRAGAFTGELFF. The chain uses TRBV15 and TRBJ2-2; TRBD2 agrees at 8 bases. Germline V gives CDR1 LNHNV, CDR2 YYDKDF (reference sequence). The V segment lost 1 base and the J segment 4 bases; nucleotides outside the gene matches: 8. The CDR3 sequence is 17 residues long. Looking up the rest from reference TRBV15 and TRBJ2-2 gives the full variable domain: DAMVIQNPRYQVTQFGKPVTLSCSQTLNHNVMYWYQQKSSQAPKLLFHYYDKDFNNEADTPDNFQSRRPNTSFCFLDIRSPGLGDTAMYLCATSRGRAGAFTGELFFGEGSRLTVL.

The V call is TRBV28, the J call TRBJ1-1; D uncertain. This CDR3 comprises 15 residues. The ends were cut back, 7 bases at V and 0 bases at J, with 15 bases in the middle. Germline assignment: CDR1 MDHEN and CDR2 SYDVKM. The CDR3 coding sequence is TGTGCCAGCACCGGAGGGAGGGCCATGAACACTGAAGCTTTCTTT. Encoded protein: CASTGGRAMNTEAFF.

The chain employs TRBV28 and TRBJ1-1; tentative D call: TRBD1 (6 bases). The germline V gene has CDR1 MDHEN and CDR2 SYDVKM. The V end lost 6 bases, the J end lost 8 bases, and 13 bases lay between the germline ends. This CDR3 is 12 amino acids long. As DNA, the CDR3 is TGTGCCAGCAGCCTCAGGGGATCCGAAGCTTTCTTT. Translation: CASSLRGSEAFF.

J is TRBJ2-1 and V is TRBV29-1; perhaps TRBD2 as D (5 bases). Germline-derived CDR1 and CDR2 are SQVTM and ANQGSEA. Trimming took 4 bases from V and 3 from J, leaving 13 bases between them. This CDR3 is built from 14 residues. CDR3 DNA: TGCAGCGTTGGTCTCCCTAGCAGCTACAATGAGCAGTTCTTC. The encoded protein is CSVGLPSSYNEQFF.

This clone was seen once. CDR3 in amino acids: CASSPPKNYGYTF. The CDR3 DNA is TGTGCCAGCTCACCACCTAAAAACTATGGCTACACCTTC. The chain carries TRBV18 and TRBJ1-2, with no clear D. Germline CDR1 and CDR2: KGHSH and LQKENI. The CDR3 runs to 13 residues. V was trimmed by 0 bases and J by 2 bases, leaving 4 bases between them.

This clone was seen a handful of times. The J gene is TRBJ2-3, the V gene TRBV4-2; 7 bases match TRBD2. The CDR3 extends over 14 amino acids. Looked up from germline, CDR1 is LGHNA and CDR2 is YNFKEQ. With 0 bases clipped from V and 7 bases from J, the junction kept 4 bases outside the gene matches. CDR3 sequence reads: CASSQDRLAYTQYF. The CDR3 DNA reads TGTGCCAGCAGCCAAGACCGACTAGCATATACGCAGTATTTT.